This TCR beta chain was retrieved from a study of molecular identifiers for immune sequencing clone quantification. Study-level results: Detecting spiked Jurkat TCR RNA from one cell among about a million naive cells was reportedly possible. Effector cells kept over 97% of their molecules in clones above 20 RNA copies, while naive cells kept under 1% there.

TCRdb re-called the PCR reads with MiXCR, one entry per CDR3 protein. The table lists almost 20,000 distinct CDR3 sequences, 20% to 25% of them singletons. Naive CD8 T cells were FACS-sorted by CD8+CD4-CCR7+CD45RA+ markers. Within the sample, this clonotype is medium-sized. The antigen remains unidentified. Sequenced input: naive CD8+ T cells from blood, with Jurkat cell RNA spiked in. Subset: FACS-sorted CD8+CD4-CCR7+CD45RA+ naive T cells. The TCR sequence derives from a human donor in good health. Some libraries in this study had Jurkat cell RNA spiked in.

The CDR3 region is CASSLSGPSSYEQYF. CDR3 nucleotide sequence: TGTGCCAGCAGCCTTTCCGGGCCGAGCTCCTACGAGCAGTACTTC. V is TRBV7-8 and J is TRBJ2-7; no firm D call. In germline, CDR1 is SGHVS, CDR2 FQNEAQ. V shed 5 bases and J shed 0 bases, with 14 bases lying between them. The CDR3 covers 15 residues.